The rows below give T cell receptor beta chains drawn from one sample of a study of post-analysis software for immune sequencing data. MiXCR, run by TCRdb on the PCR reads, gives a single entry per CDR3 protein. Of roughly 650,000 distinct CDR3 sequences listed, 59% were seen once; the top ten hold about 11%. What was sequenced was blood. Receptors originate from a girl aged 2-10 years with multiple sclerosis. Each CDR3 is given with its conserved first and last residue. The order of the fields is J gene, V gene, D gene, CDR3 protein. D genes are given only for firm matches.

j_gene: TRBJ2-5; v_gene: TRBV20-1; d_gene: NA; CDR3aa: CSARALSETQYF
j_gene: TRBJ2-3; v_gene: TRBV5-4; d_gene: NA; CDR3aa: CASRRDFEVDTQYF
j_gene: TRBJ1-3; v_gene: TRBV15; d_gene: TRBD1; CDR3aa: CATSRDRSGNTIYF
j_gene: TRBJ1-1; v_gene: TRBV6-8; d_gene: NA; CDR3aa: CASPCLGREIEAFF
j_gene: TRBJ1-5; v_gene: TRBV7-9; d_gene: NA; CDR3aa: CASSATQDTNQPQHF
j_gene: TRBJ2-7; v_gene: TRBV10-3; d_gene: NA; CDR3aa: CAIRDSSVDEQYF
j_gene: TRBJ1-1; v_gene: TRBV20-1; d_gene: NA; CDR3aa: CSARGLNTEASF
j_gene: TRBJ2-7; v_gene: TRBV5-1; d_gene: TRBD1; CDR3aa: CASSLAPGTGDDKQYF
j_gene: TRBJ1-4; v_gene: TRBV20-1; d_gene: NA; CDR3aa: CSAGQPTNEKLFF
j_gene: TRBJ2-3; v_gene: TRBV20-1; d_gene: NA; CDR3aa: CSTHSRSNTDTQYF
j_gene: TRBJ1-1; v_gene: TRBV7-9; d_gene: NA; CDR3aa: CASSLGSRGPNTEAFF
j_gene: TRBJ2-5; v_gene: TRBV29-1; d_gene: NA; CDR3aa: CSVEDYLGLEGLGETQYF
j_gene: TRBJ2-3; v_gene: TRBV3-1; d_gene: NA; CDR3aa: CASSHEGGDTQYF
j_gene: NA; v_gene: TRBV4-3; d_gene: TRBD1; CDR3aa: CASSQGDRGLETQYF
j_gene: TRBJ2-3; v_gene: TRBV7-2; d_gene: NA; CDR3aa: CASSGGRGRTDTQYF
j_gene: TRBJ2-5; v_gene: TRBV12-3/TRBV12-4; d_gene: TRBD1; CDR3aa: CASSLAGTGRTQYF
j_gene: TRBJ2-5; v_gene: TRBV7-9; d_gene: NA; CDR3aa: CASSLAPNGGRETQYF
j_gene: TRBJ2-3; v_gene: TRBV12-3/TRBV12-4; d_gene: TRBD2; CDR3aa: CASSLGIGGGAGDTQYF
j_gene: TRBJ1-2; v_gene: TRBV20-1; d_gene: TRBD1; CDR3aa: CSAPGQDFHGYTF
j_gene: TRBJ2-1; v_gene: TRBV10-3; d_gene: TRBD2; CDR3aa: CAISATAGGPYNEQFF
j_gene: TRBJ2-1; v_gene: TRBV25-1; d_gene: TRBD1; CDR3aa: CASSESLAGGWAEQFF
j_gene: TRBJ1-5; v_gene: TRBV28; d_gene: TRBD1; CDR3aa: CASSIQGSSNQPQHF
j_gene: TRBJ2-7; v_gene: TRBV20-1; d_gene: NA; CDR3aa: CSARDRNSGSYEQYF
j_gene: TRBJ1-1; v_gene: TRBV7-9; d_gene: NA; CDR3aa: CASGGPKNTEAFF
j_gene: TRBJ2-7; v_gene: TRBV7-2; d_gene: TRBD1; CDR3aa: CASSLAHSGGRNEQYF
j_gene: TRBJ2-3; v_gene: TRBV7-9; d_gene: NA; CDR3aa: CASSSTVTGTDTQYF
j_gene: TRBJ1-1; v_gene: TRBV20-1; d_gene: NA; CDR3aa: CSAYDGTANTEAFF
j_gene: TRBJ2-7; v_gene: TRBV7-9; d_gene: NA; CDR3aa: CASSFEGEETRYF
j_gene: TRBJ1-1; v_gene: TRBV29-1; d_gene: NA; CDR3aa: CSVEVQGQAFF
j_gene: TRBJ2-2; v_gene: TRBV20-1; d_gene: TRBD2; CDR3aa: CSAPGGGRGTGELFF
j_gene: TRBJ2-4; v_gene: TRBV19; d_gene: NA; CDR3aa: CATTKGWENIQYF
j_gene: TRBJ1-1; v_gene: TRBV24-1; d_gene: NA; CDR3aa: CATSDSRGGTEAFF
j_gene: TRBJ1-2; v_gene: TRBV10-3; d_gene: NA; CDR3aa: CAIRWDYGYTF
j_gene: TRBJ1-2; v_gene: TRBV30; d_gene: TRBD1; CDR3aa: CAWSPQAGGYGYTF
j_gene: TRBJ2-2; v_gene: TRBV7-9; d_gene: NA; CDR3aa: CASNQGLRNTGELFF
j_gene: TRBJ2-1; v_gene: TRBV12-3/TRBV12-4; d_gene: NA; CDR3aa: CASSPQRGPGMNEQFF
j_gene: TRBJ2-5; v_gene: TRBV7-2; d_gene: NA; CDR3aa: CASSGGHGAQETQYF
j_gene: TRBJ2-3; v_gene: TRBV5-1; d_gene: NA; CDR3aa: CASSFRVASTDTQYF
j_gene: TRBJ2-1; v_gene: TRBV5-1; d_gene: NA; CDR3aa: CASSLGELVGDTYNEQFF
j_gene: TRBJ2-1; v_gene: TRBV10-3; d_gene: TRBD2; CDR3aa: CAISESAGAIAGGSSYNEQFF
j_gene: TRBJ2-1; v_gene: TRBV11-1; d_gene: NA; CDR3aa: CASSLGGPDHWEFF
j_gene: TRBJ2-5; v_gene: TRBV29-1; d_gene: NA; CDR3aa: CSVEDGIGETQYF
j_gene: TRBJ2-7; v_gene: TRBV14; d_gene: TRBD1; CDR3aa: CASSRGDRGLNEQYF
j_gene: TRBJ1-2; v_gene: TRBV5-5; d_gene: TRBD1; CDR3aa: CASSAGTGRYGYTF
j_gene: TRBJ1-2; v_gene: TRBV6-5; d_gene: NA; CDR3aa: CASRQQGGYTF
j_gene: TRBJ2-3; v_gene: TRBV2; d_gene: NA; CDR3aa: CASSEERDTQYF
j_gene: TRBJ2-1; v_gene: TRBV6-5; d_gene: NA; CDR3aa: CASKRRGNEQFF
j_gene: TRBJ1-1; v_gene: TRBV9; d_gene: NA; CDR3aa: CASSVGPATEAFF
j_gene: TRBJ1-1; v_gene: TRBV29-1; d_gene: TRBD1; CDR3aa: CSVGTGINTEAFF
j_gene: TRBJ2-4; v_gene: TRBV6-5; d_gene: NA; CDR3aa: CASSYSSLMAKNIQYF
j_gene: TRBJ1-6; v_gene: TRBV7-9; d_gene: NA; CDR3aa: CASSLSAVKGSPLHF
j_gene: TRBJ2-7; v_gene: TRBV7-2; d_gene: NA; CDR3aa: CASSLGTHSSYEQYF
j_gene: TRBJ1-1; v_gene: TRBV7-2; d_gene: NA; CDR3aa: CASSLGQNIEAFF
j_gene: TRBJ2-5; v_gene: TRBV29-1; d_gene: NA; CDR3aa: CSVAIETQYF